This T cell receptor beta chain derives from a study of blood T cell repertoires in COVID-19. Across the study: Sample material is recorded as cDNA or gDNA derived from T cells, B-cell-depleted T cells, or PBMCs.

Sequenced by immunoSEQ multiplex PCR; TCRdb stores in-frame clones only, minus some. The data contain roughly 250,000 clones, approximately 80% of them singletons. The germline V gene encodes CDR1 SGHNT and CDR2 YYREEE (reference sequence). The V gene end was trimmed by 0 bases and the J gene end by 0 bases; junction bases not matched to a gene: 6. The CDR3 spans 18 residues. J is TRBJ1-6 and V is TRBV5-4; 7 bases map to TRBD1. The receptor was derived from an elderly woman with acute or convalescent COVID-19. Sequences were obtained from peripheral blood. The CDR3 region has the DNA TGTGCCAGCAGCTTGGCCGGGGGACAGAGCTCCTATAATTCACCCCTCCACTTT. Translating gives CASSLAGGQSSYNSPLHF.